Each of the 3 T cell receptor beta chains below was sequenced from the same sample in a study of response to subunit inactivated influenza vaccine. Using its own MiXCR run on the RT-PCR reads, TCRdb lists one record per CDR3 protein. The table records fewer than 400,000 distinct CDR3 sequences, about a fifth of them present only once. The sample here was PBMCs from blood, taken less than 22 months after vaccination. Receptors originate from a man aged 50-75 years who received an inactivated influenza vaccine.

This clonotype was seen a handful of times. CDR3 sequence reads: CASSPRQGGHTF. CDR3 in DNA: TGTGCCAGTAGTCCCCGGCAGGGAGGACACACCTTC. The gene calls are TRBV19 and TRBJ1-2; tentatively, D is TRBD1 (5 bases). V lost 5 bases and J lost 12, with 16 bases in between. CDR1 is LNHDA, CDR2 SQIVND, per germline (reference sequence). The CDR3 extends over 12 amino acids.

This clonotype has only a few counts. V gene TRBV27 combines with J gene TRBJ1-6; tentatively, D is TRBD1 (5 bases). The CDR3 sequence is 15 residues long. From germline, CDR1 is MNHEY and CDR2 SMNVEV (reference sequence). V was cut by 6 bases and J by 4 bases, with 13 bases left in between. The CDR3 spells CASRTTGGYNSPLHF. The CDR3 DNA follows: TGTGCCAGCAGAACAACAGGCGGTTATAATTCACCCCTCCACTTT.

V and J are TRBV3-1 and TRBJ2-1, with a tentative D call TRBD2 (5 bases). Germline values: CDR1 LGHDT, CDR2 YNNKEL (reference sequence). The CDR3 has 16 amino acids. V gave up 2 bases and J gave up 10 bases, with 21 bases separating them. The CDR3 loop is CASSQSFMAIASEQFF. The CDR3 DNA is TGTGCCAGCAGCCAATCGTTTATGGCTATAGCGAGCGAGCAGTTCTTC.